A selection of T cell receptor beta chains follows, all from one sample in a study of blood T cells in healthy people across ages. TCRdb reprocessed the 5' RACE reads with MiXCR, giving one entry per CDR3 protein. The sample yields hundreds of thousands of distinct CDR3 sequences, under 40% seen once. Source material: blood. Every receptor here comes from a man between 18 and 29 years old in good health. The CDR3 runs from the conserved cysteine through the conserved F or W. The D gene is left open where the match is weak. The size field is filled for only some rows; it gives once, few, many or a size class.

D gene	V gene	clone size	J gene	CDR3 protein	CDR3 DNA
TRBD1	TRBV3-1	NA	TRBJ2-5	CASSQVRTGGRQETEYF	TGTGCCAGCAGCCAAGTTAGGACAGGGGGCCGTCAAGAGACCGAGTACTTC
NA	TRBV12-3/TRBV12-4	many	TRBJ1-1	CASSLGGKNTEAFF	TGTGCCAGTTCCCTGGGGGGTAAGAACACTGAAGCTTTCTTT
TRBD1	TRBV24-1	many	TRBJ2-3	CATSDPGQDTDTQYF	TGTGCCACCAGTGACCCGGGACAGGACACAGATACGCAGTATTTT
TRBD2	TRBV29-1	NA	TRBJ2-3	CSALRGLADTDTQYF	TGCAGCGCCTTGCGGGGACTAGCGGACACAGATACGCAGTATTTT
TRBD2	TRBV20-1	many	TRBJ2-3	CSATDSGTDTQYF	TGCAGTGCTACCGATAGCGGGACAGATACGCAGTATTTT
NA	TRBV11-2	NA	TRBJ2-5	CASARGSQETQYF	TGTGCCAGCGCCAGAGGGTCCCAAGAGACCCAGTACTTC
TRBD2	TRBV9	NA	TRBJ2-1	CASRGPSGTSCNEQFF	TGTGCCAGCAGGGGCCCTAGCGGGACTTCTTGCAATGAGCAGTTCTTC
NA	TRBV12-3/TRBV12-4	few	TRBJ2-5	CASSTDSLFVWKGRDQETQYF	TGTGCCAGCAGTACTGACAGTCTTTTCGTGTGGAAGGGTCGGGATCAAGAGACCCAGTACTTC
NA	TRBV6-6	NA	TRBJ2-1	CASTHPGRPEVGEQFF	TGTGCCAGCACCCACCCCGGCAGACCCGAGGTGGGTGAGCAGTTCTTC
TRBD1	TRBV20-1	few	TRBJ1-4	CSVPPSGGGTNEKLFF	TGCAGTGTCCCACCATCAGGGGGCGGGACTAATGAAAAACTGTTTTTT
TRBD2	TRBV15	NA	TRBJ2-1	CATSRALAGGDEQFF	TGTGCCACCAGCAGAGCACTAGCGGGGGGTGATGAGCAGTTCTTC
TRBD1	TRBV5-1	many	TRBJ2-5	CASSEGQGSQETQYF	TGCGCCAGCAGCGAGGGACAGGGCTCCCAAGAGACCCAGTACTTC
NA	TRBV15	NA	TRBJ1-1	CATSSPPDVGVEAFF	TGTGCCACCAGCAGTCCCCCTGATGTGGGAGTCGAGGCTTTCTTT
NA	TRBV7-9	few	TRBJ1-1	CAVLEGQKNTEAFF	TGTGCCGTTCTGGAGGGACAAAAGAACACTGAAGCTTTCTTT
TRBD1	TRBV7-2	NA	TRBJ2-1	CASSYPRDRSWNEQFF	TGTGCCAGCAGCTACCCTAGGGACAGGTCTTGGAATGAGCAGTTCTTC
NA	TRBV6-6	NA	TRBJ1-1	CASSYSITEAFF	TGTGCCAGCAGTTACTCTATCACTGAAGCTTTCTTT
TRBD1	TRBV6-6	NA	TRBJ1-1	CASSYRDREGNTEAFF	TGTGCCAGCAGTTACAGAGACAGGGAGGGGAACACTGAAGCTTTCTTT